These 31 T cell receptor beta chains were sequenced from one sample in a study of identifying expanded T cells in peripheral blood. The table came from immunoSEQ multiplex PCR; TCRdb's copy has only in-frame clones and leaves some out. The table includes 60,000 to 80,000 clones, around 90% detected once. The sample consisted of blood. The receptors stem from a person between 18 and 70 years old in good health.

This clone has only a few counts. V gene TRBV6-5 combines with J gene TRBJ2-7; D tentatively reads TRBD1 or TRBD2 (5 bases each). V was pared by 8 bases and J by 4 bases, with 12 bases between. In germline, CDR1 is MNHEY, CDR2 SVGAGI. This CDR3 comprises 12 residues. The CDR3 sequence is CASWGFQYEQYF. CDR3 in DNA: TGTGCCAGCTGGGGGTTTCAGTACGAGCAGTACTTC.

V and J are TRBV7-2 and TRBJ2-1; D might be TRBD1 (6 bases). Trimming cost V 4 bases and J 0 bases, with 13 bases left between them. Looked up from germline, CDR1 is SGHTA and CDR2 is FQGNSA. The CDR3 contains 16 residues. DNA for the CDR3: TGTGCCAGCAGCTCGGACAGATCTAGCTCCTACAATGAGCAGTTCTTC. Translation gives CASSSDRSSSYNEQFF.

The V and J genes are TRBV5-1 and TRBJ2-7; 7 nucleotides align to TRBD1. Trimming took 3 bases from V and 1 from J; bases not matched to a gene: 4. Germline V gene data show CDR1 as SGHRS and CDR2 as YFSETQ. This CDR3 contains 14 residues. CDR3 bases: TGCGCCAGCAGCTCCGCGACAGGGTCCTACGAGCAGTACTTC. Its translation is CASSSATGSYEQYF.

The chain combines TRBV7-2 with TRBJ2-5; 8 nucleotides align to TRBD2. The V segment lost 5 bases and the J segment 5 bases; nucleotides outside the gene matches: 10. The CDR3 is 15 amino acids. Germline CDR1 and CDR2: SGHTA and FQGNSA. CDR3 nucleotides: TGTGCCAGCAGCCCAGCCGGACTAGCTTGGGAGACCCAGTACTTC. Its protein product is CASSPAGLAWETQYF. The whole variable domain, filled in from reference TRBV7-2 and TRBJ2-5, reads GAGVSQSPSNKVTEKGKDVELRCDPISGHTALYWYRQSLGQGLEFLIYFQGNSAPDKSGLPSDRFSAERTGGSVSTLTIQRTQQEDSAVYLCASSPAGLAWETQYFGPGTRLLVL.

V usage is TRBV4-3 and J usage is TRBJ1-1; D gene ambiguous. This CDR3 has 16 amino acids. The V gene's germline CDR1 is LGHNA and CDR2 YSLEER. V lost 0 bases and J 0 bases, leaving 11 bases between the germline ends. In nucleotides, the CDR3 is TGCGCCAGCAGCCAAGATTTCGGTAGTATGAACACTGAAGCTTTCTTT. Residues: CASSQDFGSMNTEAFF.

This chain links TRBV28 with TRBJ1-2; TRBD1 is a possible D gene (5 bases). Germline V gene lookup returns CDR1 MDHEN and CDR2 SYDVKM. The CDR3 runs to 15 residues. V was trimmed by 8 bases and J by 4 bases, leaving 20 bases between them. The DNA of the CDR3 is TGTGCCAGCCGAACCGGGACGCAGGCCGTCTATGGCTACACCTTC. Its protein is CASRTGTQAVYGYTF.

The V and J genes are TRBV28 and TRBJ1-3; the D is unclear. CDR3 length: 15 amino acids. Trimming removed 5 bases from V and 8 bases from J, with 19 bases in between. In germline, CDR1 is MDHEN, CDR2 SYDVKM. As DNA, the CDR3 is TGTGCCAGCAGTGCTGATGGACCTTTTTCAGACACCATATATTTT. Its protein is CASSADGPFSDTIYF.

The genes are TRBV28 and TRBJ2-2; 11 bases map to TRBD2. The germline V gene encodes CDR1 MDHEN and CDR2 SYDVKM. The CDR3 is made up of 15 amino acids. J lost 5 bases, V lost 3 bases, and 2 bases had no gene match. The CDR3 is CASSFSSGRTGELFF. The DNA of the CDR3 is TGTGCCAGCAGTTTTTCTAGCGGGAGGACCGGGGAGCTGTTTTTT. Complete variable domain (other parts from reference TRBV28 and TRBJ2-2): DVKVTQSSRYLVKRTGEKVFLECVQDMDHENMFWYRQDPGLGLRLIYFSYDVKMKEKGDIPEGYSVSREKKERFSLILESASTNQTSMYLCASSFSSGRTGELFFGEGSRLTVL.

In this sample, this clone turned up a few times. This chain connects TRBV10-3 to TRBJ1-3; D is ambiguous. V gave up 6 bases and J gave up 0 bases, with 3 bases separating them. The length of the CDR3 is 12 residues. Germline CDR1 ENHRY, CDR2 SYGVKD. In nucleotides, the CDR3 is TGTGCCATCAGGAGCTCTGGAAACACCATATATTTT. Protein sequence: CAIRSSGNTIYF.

The V call is TRBV7-2, the J call TRBJ2-7, with D unresolved. CDR1 and CDR2 from the germline V gene are SGHTA and FQGNSA. The CDR3 contains 12 residues. The V end lost 3 bases, the J end lost 2 bases, and 5 bases lay between the germline ends. In nucleotides, the CDR3 is TGTGCCAGCAGCTTCGGAACCTACGAGCAGTACTTC. Protein: CASSFGTYEQYF.

The V and J genes are TRBV6-5 and TRBJ2-2, with 7 positions matching TRBD2. Trimming took 5 bases from V and 4 from J; bases not matched to a gene: 4. Germline-derived CDR1 and CDR2 are MNHEY and SVGAGI. The CDR3 runs 14 residues. CDR3 DNA: TGTGCCAGCAGTACGGGGAGGGGCACCGGGGAGCTGTTTTTT. It specifies CASSTGRGTGELFF.

The chain combines TRBV19 with TRBJ1-5; D uncertain. V gave up 6 bases and J gave up 0 bases, with 9 bases separating them. The CDR3 is made up of 14 amino acids. CDR1 LNHDA and CDR2 SQIVND come from the germline V gene (reference sequence). CDR3 sequence: CASRAAYSNQPQHF. The DNA of the CDR3 is TGTGCCAGTAGGGCAGCTTATAGCAATCAGCCCCAGCATTTT.

The rearrangement uses TRBV7-2 and TRBJ2-5; TRBD1 agrees at 10 bases. There are 15 residues in the CDR3. Trimming took 5 bases from V and 4 from J; bases not matched to a gene: 7. Looked up from germline, CDR1 is SGHTA and CDR2 is FQGNSA. Here the CDR3 DNA reads TGTGCCAGCAGCGTAGACAGGGGGCGGGGAGAGACCCAGTACTTC. Translating gives CASSVDRGRGETQYF.

The CDR3 DNA is TGTGCCAGCAAGACGGACAGGGTCCAAGAGACCCAGTACTTC. This sequence encodes CASKTDRVQETQYF. The chain carries TRBV2 and TRBJ2-5; 8 bases fit TRBD1. Germline loops: CDR1 SNHLY, CDR2 FYNNEI. V gave up 7 bases and J gave up 1 base; unmatched junction bases: 5. This CDR3 spans 14 amino acids. Full variable domain (rest looked up from reference TRBV2 and TRBJ2-5): EPEVTQTPSHQVTQMGQEVILRCVPISNHLYFYWYRQILGQKVEFLVSFYNNEISEKSEIFDDQFSVERPDGSNFTLKIRSTKLEDSAMYFCASKTDRVQETQYFGPGTRLLVL.

The chain joins TRBV7-2 to TRBJ2-5; 15 bases match TRBD2. The V and J ends lost 3 bases and 1 base, in that order; junction bases with no gene match: 6. The length of the CDR3 is 18 residues. Looked up from germline, CDR1 is SGHTA and CDR2 is FQGNSA. The CDR3 DNA follows: TGTGCCAGCAGCTTCGTCGGGACTAGCGGGGGGATCCAAGAGACCCAGTACTTC. Translated, it gives CASSFVGTSGGIQETQYF.

The chain combines TRBV2 with TRBJ2-5; tentative D call: TRBD2 (5 bases). This CDR3 is built from 11 residues. The V end was cut by 6 bases, the J end by 7 bases, with 9 bases between. CDR1 SNHLY and CDR2 FYNNEI come from the germline V gene. This CDR3 reads CASRRDSTQYF. The CDR3 region has the DNA TGTGCCAGCAGGAGGGATTCGACCCAGTACTTC.

The V and J genes are TRBV19 and TRBJ2-7; 7 nucleotides align to TRBD1. Germline V gene data show CDR1 as LNHDA and CDR2 as SQIVND (reference sequence). The CDR3 consists of 13 residues. The ends lost 6 bases at V and 3 bases at J; junction bases unmatched: 5. The CDR3 spells CASSDRAGYEQYF. The CDR3 bases are TGTGCCAGTAGCGACAGGGCAGGCTACGAGCAGTACTTC.

This sequence joins TRBV10-3 and TRBJ2-7, with 8 bases lining up with TRBD1. CDR3 length: 13 amino acids. Germline assignment: CDR1 ENHRY and CDR2 SYGVKD. The ends lost 3 bases at V and 9 bases at J; junction bases unmatched: 7. In DNA, the CDR3 is TGTGCCATCAGTGAAGGGACAGGCCCCGGGCAGTACTTC. As protein: CAISEGTGPGQYF.

The chain couples TRBV19 to TRBJ1-5; 11 nucleotides line up with TRBD1. V shed 3 bases and J 5 bases; nucleotides not matched to a gene: 12. The CDR3 spans 18 residues. Germline assignment: CDR1 LNHDA and CDR2 SQIVND (reference sequence). The CDR3 DNA reads TGTGCCAGTAGTATGGGTCTGGGACAGGGGGTCCTATATCAGCCCCAGCATTTT. Amino acid sequence: CASSMGLGQGVLYQPQHF. The whole variable domain, remainder taken from reference TRBV19 and TRBJ1-5, is DGGITQSPKYLFRKEGQNVTLSCEQNLNHDAMYWYRQDPGQGLRLIYYSQIVNDFQKGDIAEGYSVSREKKESFPLTVTSAQKNPTAFYLCASSMGLGQGVLYQPQHFGDGTRLSIL.

CDR3 sequence: CASTMGDGVANTIYF. The CDR3 region has the DNA TGTGCCAGCACCATGGGGGATGGGGTGGCAAACACCATATATTTT. The chain couples TRBV11-2 to TRBJ1-3; possible D gene TRBD1, 5 bases. The germline V gene encodes CDR1 SGHAT and CDR2 FQNNGV. The CDR3 is 15 residues long. V lost 7 bases, J lost 6 bases, and 19 bases lay in between.

The gene calls are TRBV6-5 and TRBJ2-7, with 8 bases that match TRBD1. This CDR3 is 14 amino acids long. Germline loops: CDR1 MNHEY, CDR2 SVGAGI. The V and J ends lost 6 bases and 2 bases, in that order; junction bases with no gene match: 6. As DNA, the CDR3 is TGTGCCAGCAGAAACTTGGGACAGGCCTACGAGCAGTACTTC. This translates into CASRNLGQAYEQYF.

The rearrangement links TRBV19 to TRBJ2-7; 8 bases are a match to TRBD2. V shed 5 bases and J 3 bases; nucleotides not matched to a gene: 9. CDR3 length: 15 amino acids. CDR1 and CDR2 (germline): LNHDA, SQIVND (reference sequence). Here the CDR3 DNA reads TGTGCCAGTAGTTTGAAGCGGGAGTCAGGCTACGAGCAGTACTTC. Its translation: CASSLKRESGYEQYF.

The chain recombines TRBV29-1 with TRBJ1-1; D is ambiguous. The V gene lost 4 bases and the J gene lost 10 bases, with 13 bases spanning the gap. The CDR3 consists of 11 residues. CDR1 SQVTM and CDR2 ANQGSEA come from the germline V gene. The CDR3 DNA sequence: TGCAGCGTTGTATTAGGAGGGAGAGCTTTCTTT. Protein sequence: CSVVLGGRAFF.

The chain recombines TRBV6-6 with TRBJ1-2; D remains ambiguous. The CDR3 sequence is 13 residues long. The V gene's germline CDR1 is MNHNY and CDR2 SVGAGI (reference sequence). V was shortened by 2 bases and J by 4 bases, with 8 bases between the two germline ends. The CDR3 protein is CASSYGFSYGYTF. The CDR3 nucleotides are TGTGCCAGCAGTTACGGCTTCTCCTATGGCTACACCTTC.

This rearrangement joins TRBV18 to TRBJ2-7; perhaps TRBD1 as D (6 bases). V was cut by 2 bases and J by 0 bases, with 14 bases left in between. Germline CDR1 KGHSH, CDR2 LQKENI. This CDR3 contains 16 residues. CDR3 coding DNA: TGTGCCAGCTCACCAATGGGGGCAGGAAGCTCCTACGAGCAGTACTTC. Translated, it gives CASSPMGAGSSYEQYF.

This chain connects TRBV4-3 to TRBJ2-5; 10 bases agree with TRBD2. CDR1 is LGHNA, CDR2 YSLEER, per germline. This CDR3 has 16 amino acids. V dropped 2 bases and J dropped 2; count of bases not matched to a gene: 5. CDR3 sequence: CASSQTLAGVQETQYF. The CDR3 nucleotides read TGCGCCAGCAGCCAAACTCTAGCGGGGGTTCAAGAGACCCAGTACTTC.

The genes are TRBV28 and TRBJ2-1; 9 bases are a match to TRBD2. The CDR3 has 13 amino acids. With 7 bases clipped from V and 6 bases from J, the junction kept 4 bases outside the gene matches. The germline CDR1 and CDR2 sequences are MDHEN and SYDVKM. The CDR3 DNA follows: TGTGCCAGCACGGGACTAGCTTTCAATGAGCAGTTCTTC. This gives the protein CASTGLAFNEQFF.

This chain connects TRBV10-3 to TRBJ1-5; the match to TRBD1 covers 7 bases. The CDR3 has 14 amino acids. V was clipped by 4 bases and J by 4 bases; unmatched bases: 4. CDR1 ENHRY and CDR2 SYGVKD come from the germline V gene. CDR3 in DNA: TGTGCCATCAGTGGATCACAGGGGAATCAGCCCCAGCATTTT. It encodes CAISGSQGNQPQHF.

The chain employs TRBV19 and TRBJ1-5; 7 bases agree with TRBD1. This CDR3 comprises 16 residues. Looked up from germline, CDR1 is LNHDA and CDR2 is SQIVND (reference sequence). The J segment lost 2 bases and the V segment lost 1 base, leaving 5 bases of the junction unmatched. CDR3: CASSIGTGQGNQPQHF. In DNA form, the CDR3 reads TGTGCCAGTAGTATAGGGACCGGACAGGGCAATCAGCCCCAGCATTTT.

The chain links TRBV9 to TRBJ1-1; D not certain. The CDR3 has 15 amino acids. The V and J ends lost 0 bases and 1 base respectively, with 10 bases between them. Germline-derived CDR1 and CDR2 are SGDLS and YYNGEE. Written as DNA, the CDR3 is TGTGCCAGCAGCGTAGGCGGGGTTGGGAACACTGAAGCTTTCTTT. Translating it yields CASSVGGVGNTEAFF.

A few counts support this clone. This chain links TRBV6-5 with TRBJ1-6; D is undetermined. Deletions cut 7 bases from V and 9 bases from J, with 19 bases between. The CDR3 consists of 15 residues. The germline V gene encodes CDR1 MNHEY and CDR2 SVGAGI. CDR3 coding DNA: TGTGCCAGCACCAGAGAGTCGGAAGCAGGTTCACCCCTCCACTTT. This encodes CASTRESEAGSPLHF.